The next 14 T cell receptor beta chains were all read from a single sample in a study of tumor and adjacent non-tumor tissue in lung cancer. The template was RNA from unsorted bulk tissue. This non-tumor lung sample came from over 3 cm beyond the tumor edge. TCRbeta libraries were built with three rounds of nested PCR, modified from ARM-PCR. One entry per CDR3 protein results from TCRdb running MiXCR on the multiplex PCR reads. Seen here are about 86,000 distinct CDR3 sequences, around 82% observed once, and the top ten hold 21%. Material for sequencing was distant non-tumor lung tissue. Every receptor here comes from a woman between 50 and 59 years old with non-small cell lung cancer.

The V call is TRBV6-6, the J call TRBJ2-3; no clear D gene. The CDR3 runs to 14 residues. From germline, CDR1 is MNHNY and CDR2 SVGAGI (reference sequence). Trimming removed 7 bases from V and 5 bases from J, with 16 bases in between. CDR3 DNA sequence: TGTGCCAGCATCGAAGGCAGTACAATAGATACGCAGTATTTT. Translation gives CASIEGSTIDTQYF.

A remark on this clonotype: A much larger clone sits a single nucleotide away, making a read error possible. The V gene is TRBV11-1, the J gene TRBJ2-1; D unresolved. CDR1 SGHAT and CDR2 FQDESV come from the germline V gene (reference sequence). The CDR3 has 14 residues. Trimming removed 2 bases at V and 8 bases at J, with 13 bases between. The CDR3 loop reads CASSLMVPMDEQFF. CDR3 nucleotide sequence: TGTGCCAGCAGCTTAATGGTGCCTATGGATGAGCAGTTCTTC.

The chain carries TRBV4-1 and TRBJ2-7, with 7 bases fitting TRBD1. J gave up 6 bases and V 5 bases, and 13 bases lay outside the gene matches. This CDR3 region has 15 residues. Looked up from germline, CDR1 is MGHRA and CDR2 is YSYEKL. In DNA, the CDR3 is TGCGCCAGCAGCACGTCCGAGACAGGGACCTTCGAGCAGTACTTC. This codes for CASSTSETGTFEQYF.

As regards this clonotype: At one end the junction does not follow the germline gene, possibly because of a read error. CDR3 bases: TGTGCGTGGAGTGGGGCTGGTGGATACACTGAAGCTTTCTTT. Encoded protein: CAWSGAGGYTEAFF. The chain joins TRBV30 to TRBJ1-1; a possible D gene is TRBD1 (5 bases). The CDR3 loop spans 14 amino acids. Germline-derived CDR1 and CDR2 are GTSNPN and SVGIG (reference sequence). Combining the CDR3 with reference TRBV30 and TRBJ1-1 gives the whole variable domain SQTIHQWPATLVQPVGSPLSLECTVEGTSNPNLYWYRQAAGRGLQLLFYSVGIGQISSEVPQNLSASRPQDRQFILSSKKLLLSDSGFYLCAWSGAGGYTEAFFGQGTRLTVV.

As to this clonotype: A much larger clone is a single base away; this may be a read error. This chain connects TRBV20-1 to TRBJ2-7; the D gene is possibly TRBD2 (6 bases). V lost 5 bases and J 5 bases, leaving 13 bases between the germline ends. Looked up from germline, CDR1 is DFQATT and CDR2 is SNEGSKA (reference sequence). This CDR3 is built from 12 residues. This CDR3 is CSARGKADEQYF. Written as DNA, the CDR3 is TGCAGTGCTCGCGGGAAGGCCGACGAGCAGTACTTC.

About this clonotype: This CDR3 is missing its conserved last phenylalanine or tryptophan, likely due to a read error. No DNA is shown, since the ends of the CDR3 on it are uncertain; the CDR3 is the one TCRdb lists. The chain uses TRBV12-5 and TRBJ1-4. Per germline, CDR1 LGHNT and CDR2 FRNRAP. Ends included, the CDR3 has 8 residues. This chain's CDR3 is CVSALPMR.

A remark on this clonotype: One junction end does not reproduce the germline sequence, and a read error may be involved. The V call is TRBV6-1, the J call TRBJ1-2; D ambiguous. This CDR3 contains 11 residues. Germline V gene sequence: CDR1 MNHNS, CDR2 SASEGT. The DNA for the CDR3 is TGTGGCATCGGCGGAAACTGTGGCTACACCTTC. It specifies CGIGGNCGYTF.

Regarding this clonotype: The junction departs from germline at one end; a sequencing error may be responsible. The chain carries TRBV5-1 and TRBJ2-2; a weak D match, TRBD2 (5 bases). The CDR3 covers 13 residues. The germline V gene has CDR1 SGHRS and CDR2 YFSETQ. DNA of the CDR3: TGCGCCAACAGCTTGGAATCGGGATGGGAGCTGTTTTTT. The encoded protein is CANSLESGWELFF.

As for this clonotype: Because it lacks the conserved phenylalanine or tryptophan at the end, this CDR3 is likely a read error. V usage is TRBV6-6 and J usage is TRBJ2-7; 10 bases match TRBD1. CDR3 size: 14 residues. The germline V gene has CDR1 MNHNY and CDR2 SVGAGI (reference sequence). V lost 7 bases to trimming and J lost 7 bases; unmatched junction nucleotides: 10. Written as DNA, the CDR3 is TGTGCCAGCAATGAGGGACAGGGGACGGGGGAGCAGTACTCC. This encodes CASNEGQGTGEQYS.

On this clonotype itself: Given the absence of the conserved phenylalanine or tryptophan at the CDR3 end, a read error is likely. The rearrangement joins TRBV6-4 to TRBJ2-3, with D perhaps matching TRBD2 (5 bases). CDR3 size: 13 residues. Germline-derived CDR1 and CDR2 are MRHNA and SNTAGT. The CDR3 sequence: CASSDGSTDTQYY. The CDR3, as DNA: TGTGCCAGCAGTGACGGGAGCACAGATACACAGTATTAT.

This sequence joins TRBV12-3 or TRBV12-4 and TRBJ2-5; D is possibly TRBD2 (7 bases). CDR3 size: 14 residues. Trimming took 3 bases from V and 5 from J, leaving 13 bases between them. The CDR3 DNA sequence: TGTGCCAGCAGTTTTGCGGGGGCGGAGGAGACCCAGTACTTC. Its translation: CASSFAGAEETQYF.

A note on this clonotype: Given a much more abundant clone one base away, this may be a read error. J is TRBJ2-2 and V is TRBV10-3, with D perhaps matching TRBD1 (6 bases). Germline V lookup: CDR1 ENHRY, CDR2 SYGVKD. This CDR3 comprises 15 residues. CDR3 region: CAIRTGIGDTGEPFF. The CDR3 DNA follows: TGTGCCATCAGGACCGGGATAGGGGACACCGGGGAGCCGTTTTTT.

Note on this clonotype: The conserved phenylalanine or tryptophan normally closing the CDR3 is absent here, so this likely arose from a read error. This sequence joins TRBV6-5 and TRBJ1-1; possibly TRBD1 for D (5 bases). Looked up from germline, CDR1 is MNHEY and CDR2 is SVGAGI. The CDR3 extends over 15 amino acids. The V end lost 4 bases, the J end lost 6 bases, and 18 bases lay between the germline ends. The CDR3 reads CASSLPGQGLPEAFY. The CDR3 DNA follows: TGTGCCAGCAGTTTACCGGGTCAGGGTCTCCCTGAAGCTTTCTAT.

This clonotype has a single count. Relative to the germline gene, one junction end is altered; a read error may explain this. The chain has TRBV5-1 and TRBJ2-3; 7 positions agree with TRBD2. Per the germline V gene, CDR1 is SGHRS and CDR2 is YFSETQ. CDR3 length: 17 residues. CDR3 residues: CSSSLGVGGPVADTQYF. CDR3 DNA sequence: TGTTCCAGCAGCTTGGGAGTGGGAGGGCCGGTAGCAGATACGCAGTATTTT.